This entry concerns a single T cell receptor beta chain. Unmatched junction bases numbered 12, after V lost 3 bases and J lost 0 bases. The CDR3 is 18 residues long. Germline V gives CDR1 SGHRS, CDR2 YFSETQ. This entry belongs to a study of blood T cell repertoires in COVID-19. Method: immunoSEQ multiplex PCR; TCRdb's copy keeps in-frame clones and lacks some. This sample has over 250,000 clones; about 85% occur once, and the top ten carry about an eighth. The V call is TRBV5-1, the J call TRBJ2-7; 10 nucleotides agree with TRBD1. The source material was peripheral blood. This clonotype originated in a human donor in a cohort sampled during active COVID-19. In nucleotides, the CDR3 is TGCGCCAGCAGCTCGGGACAGGGGCGGCGCGGGTTCTCCTACGAGCAGTACTTC. This gives the protein CASSSGQGRRGFSYEQYF.